This T cell receptor beta chain was identified during a study of T cell changes during pregnancy in multiple sclerosis. CDR3 length: 12 amino acids. Unmatched junction bases numbered 4, after V lost 6 bases and J lost 9 bases. CDR1 and CDR2 from the germline V gene are MNHNS and SASEGT. Measured with immunoSEQ multiplex PCR; TCRdb has only the in-frame clones, and not every one. The table includes 90,000 or so clones, approximately 89% detected once. The chain uses TRBV6-1 and TRBJ2-1; TRBD1 matches 8 bases. This receptor was identified in a female donor in good health, enrolled as a control in a pregnancy study. Sample: peripheral blood, taken in the first trimester of pregnancy. The CDR3 here is CASSHRGSEQFF. The DNA of the CDR3 is TGTGCCAGCAGCCACAGGGGGAGTGAGCAGTTCTTC.